A single T cell receptor beta chain is shown here with its context. The antigen remains undetermined. The junction shows a germline mismatch at one end, possibly a read error. These data originate in a study of cytomegalovirus exposure and HLA in healthy donors. Regarding the study as a whole: When analyzed later, the rates of TCR association showed variation by HLA locus, with DRB1 the most and HLA-C the fewest. High sensitivity and specificity were reportedly achieved when the classifier diagnosed cytomegalovirus status. Later genetic work tied a missense DCLRE1C variant to beta-chain V and J trimming. Follow-up analysis seemed to connect common viral pathogens with several of the most significant clusters identified.

Researchers ran the PCR with 60 Vbeta and 13 Jbeta primers. Some clones are missing from TCRdb's copy, which holds only in-frame ones; the method was immunoSEQ multiplex PCR. The sample yields about 140,000 clones, over 60% seen once. This CDR3 spans 14 amino acids. Germline V gene data show CDR1 as MNHNS and CDR2 as SASEGT. The sample taken for sequencing was PBMCs. The genes are TRBV6-1 and TRBJ2-6; TRBD1 might be the D (5 bases). The source of this sequence is a male donor in good health and CMV-seropositive. CDR3 nucleotide sequence: TGTGCCAGCAGTGGTCATTCTGGGGCCAACGCCCTGACTTTC. It encodes CASSGHSGANALTF.